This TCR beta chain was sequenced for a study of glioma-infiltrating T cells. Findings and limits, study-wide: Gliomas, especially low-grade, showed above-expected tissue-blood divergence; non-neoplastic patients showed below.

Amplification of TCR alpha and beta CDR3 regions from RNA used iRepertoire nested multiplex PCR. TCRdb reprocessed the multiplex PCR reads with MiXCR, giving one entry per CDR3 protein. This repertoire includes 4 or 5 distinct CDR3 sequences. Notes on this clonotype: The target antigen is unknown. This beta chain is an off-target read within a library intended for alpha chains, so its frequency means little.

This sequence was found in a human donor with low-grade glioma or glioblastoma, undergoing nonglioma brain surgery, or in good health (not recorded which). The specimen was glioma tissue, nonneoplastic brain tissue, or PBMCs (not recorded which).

The CDR3 is CATLAGKGDNEQFF. The CDR3 DNA sequence: TGTGCCACCCTAGCGGGAAAAGGCGACAATGAGCAGTTCTTC. The chain couples TRBV7-2 to TRBJ2-1; 9 nucleotides line up with TRBD2. The CDR3 is made up of 14 amino acids. Trimming at V came to 10 bases and at J to 5 bases, leaving 9 bases not matched to a gene. CDR1 SGHTA and CDR2 FQGNSA come from the germline V gene.